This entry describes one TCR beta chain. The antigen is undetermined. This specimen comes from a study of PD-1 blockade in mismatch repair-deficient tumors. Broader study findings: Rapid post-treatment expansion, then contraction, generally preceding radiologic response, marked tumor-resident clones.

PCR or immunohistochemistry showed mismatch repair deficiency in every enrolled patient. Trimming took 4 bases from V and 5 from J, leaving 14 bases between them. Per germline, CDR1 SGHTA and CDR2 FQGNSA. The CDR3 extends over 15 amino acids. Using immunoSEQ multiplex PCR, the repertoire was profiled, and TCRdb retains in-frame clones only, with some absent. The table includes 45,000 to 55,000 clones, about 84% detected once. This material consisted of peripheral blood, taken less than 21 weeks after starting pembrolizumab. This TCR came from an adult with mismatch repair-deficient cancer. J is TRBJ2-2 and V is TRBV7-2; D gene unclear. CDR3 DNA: TGTGCCAGCAGCTCACCCCCTCTTACAACCGGGGAGCTGTTTTTT. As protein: CASSSPPLTTGELFF.